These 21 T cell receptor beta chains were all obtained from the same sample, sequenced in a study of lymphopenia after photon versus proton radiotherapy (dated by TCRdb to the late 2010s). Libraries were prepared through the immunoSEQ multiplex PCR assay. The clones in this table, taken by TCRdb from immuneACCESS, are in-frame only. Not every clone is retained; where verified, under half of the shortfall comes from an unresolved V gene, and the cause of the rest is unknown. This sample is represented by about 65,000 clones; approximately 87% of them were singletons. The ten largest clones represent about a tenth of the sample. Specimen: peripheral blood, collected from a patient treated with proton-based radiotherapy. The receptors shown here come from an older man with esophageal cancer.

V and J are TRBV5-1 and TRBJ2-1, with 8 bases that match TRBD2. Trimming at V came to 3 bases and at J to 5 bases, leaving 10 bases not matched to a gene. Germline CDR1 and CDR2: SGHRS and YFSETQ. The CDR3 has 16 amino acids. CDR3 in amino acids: CASSWGGSGAHNEQFF. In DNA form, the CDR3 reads TGCGCCAGCAGCTGGGGTGGTAGCGGGGCCCACAATGAGCAGTTCTTC.

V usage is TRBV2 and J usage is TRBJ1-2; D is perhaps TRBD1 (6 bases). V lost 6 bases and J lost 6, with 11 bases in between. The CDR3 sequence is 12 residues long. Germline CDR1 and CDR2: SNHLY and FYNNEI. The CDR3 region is CASSEDRDGYTF. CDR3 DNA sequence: TGTGCCAGCAGCGAGGACAGAGATGGCTACACCTTC.

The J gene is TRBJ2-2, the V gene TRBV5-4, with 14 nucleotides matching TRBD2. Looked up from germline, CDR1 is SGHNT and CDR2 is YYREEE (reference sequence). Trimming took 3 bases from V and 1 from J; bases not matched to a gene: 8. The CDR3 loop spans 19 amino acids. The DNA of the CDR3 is TGTGCCAGCAGCTCTCCCGGGACTAGCGGGAGACTGAACACCGGGGAGCTGTTTTTT. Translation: CASSSPGTSGRLNTGELFF.

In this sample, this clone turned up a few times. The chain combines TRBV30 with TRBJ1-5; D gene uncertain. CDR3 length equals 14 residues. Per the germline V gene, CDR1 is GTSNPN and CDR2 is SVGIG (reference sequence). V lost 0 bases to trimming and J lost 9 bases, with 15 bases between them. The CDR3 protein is CAWSVPGRGRPQHF. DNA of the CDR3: TGTGCCTGGAGTGTCCCAGGCCGGGGAAGGCCCCAGCATTTT.

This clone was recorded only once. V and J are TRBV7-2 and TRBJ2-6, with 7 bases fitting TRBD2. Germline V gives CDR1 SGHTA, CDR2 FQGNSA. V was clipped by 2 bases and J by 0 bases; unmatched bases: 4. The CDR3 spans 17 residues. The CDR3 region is CASSLSGGNSGANVLTF. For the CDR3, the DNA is TGTGCCAGCAGCTTATCGGGAGGAAACTCTGGGGCCAACGTCCTGACTTTC.

Written as DNA, the CDR3 is TGCGCCAGCAGCGAACTTGGACAGGTTGCTAAAGAGACCCAGTACTTC. This sequence encodes CASSELGQVAKETQYF. The V call is TRBV5-1, the J call TRBJ2-5, with TRBD1 matching over 7 bases. V trimming: 4 bases; J trimming: 3 bases; junction bases outside the gene matches: 12. The CDR3 runs to 16 residues. Germline values: CDR1 SGHRS, CDR2 YFSETQ.

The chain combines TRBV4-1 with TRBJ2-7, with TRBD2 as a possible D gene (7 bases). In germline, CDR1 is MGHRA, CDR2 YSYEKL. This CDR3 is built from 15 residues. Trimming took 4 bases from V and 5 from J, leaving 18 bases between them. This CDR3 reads CASSLSTGGLDEQYF. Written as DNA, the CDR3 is TGCGCCAGCAGCCTCAGCACGGGGGGCTTGGACGAGCAGTACTTC.

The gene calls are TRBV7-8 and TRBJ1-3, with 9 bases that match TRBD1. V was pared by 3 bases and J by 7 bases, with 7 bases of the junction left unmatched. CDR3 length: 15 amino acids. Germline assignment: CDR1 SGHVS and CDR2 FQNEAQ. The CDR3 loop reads CASSFGGQGWNTIYF. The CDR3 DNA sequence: TGTGCCAGCAGCTTTGGGGGACAGGGTTGGAACACCATATATTTT.

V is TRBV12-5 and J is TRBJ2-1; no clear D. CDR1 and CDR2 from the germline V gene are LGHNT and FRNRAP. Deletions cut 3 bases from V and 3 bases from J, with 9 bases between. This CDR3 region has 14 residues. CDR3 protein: CASGLSLNYNEQFF. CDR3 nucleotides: TGTGCTAGTGGTTTATCTCTAAACTACAATGAGCAGTTCTTC.

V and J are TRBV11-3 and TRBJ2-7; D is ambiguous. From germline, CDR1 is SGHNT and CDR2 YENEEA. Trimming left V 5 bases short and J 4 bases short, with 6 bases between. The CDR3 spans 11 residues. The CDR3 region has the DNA TGTGCCAGCAGCCCTCTATACGAGCAGTACTTC. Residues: CASSPLYEQYF.

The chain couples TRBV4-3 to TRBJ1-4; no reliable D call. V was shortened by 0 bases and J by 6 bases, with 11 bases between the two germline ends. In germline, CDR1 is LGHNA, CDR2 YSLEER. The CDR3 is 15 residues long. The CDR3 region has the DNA TGCGCCAGCAGCCAAGATTCTAGCCTTTATGAAAAACTGTTTTTT. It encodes CASSQDSSLYEKLFF.

The CDR3 loop reads CASSREIGEKLFF. CDR3 DNA sequence: TGCGCCAGCAGCCGAGAAATAGGCGAAAAACTGTTTTTT. The chain couples TRBV5-1 to TRBJ1-4, with D unclear. In germline, CDR1 is SGHRS, CDR2 YFSETQ. The CDR3 length is 13 residues. Trimming left V 4 bases short and J 8 bases short, with 12 bases between.

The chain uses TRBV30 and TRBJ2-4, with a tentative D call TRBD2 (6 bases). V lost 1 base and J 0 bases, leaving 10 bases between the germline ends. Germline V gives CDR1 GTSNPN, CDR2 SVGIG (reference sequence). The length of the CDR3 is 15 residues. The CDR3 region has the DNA TGTGCCTGGAGTGGACTAGAGCTAGCCAAAAACATTCAGTACTTC. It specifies CAWSGLELAKNIQYF.

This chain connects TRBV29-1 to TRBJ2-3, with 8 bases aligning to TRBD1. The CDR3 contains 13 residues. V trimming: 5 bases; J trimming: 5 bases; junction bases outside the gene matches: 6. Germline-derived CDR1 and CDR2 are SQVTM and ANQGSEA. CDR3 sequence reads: CSVRTGRLDTQYF. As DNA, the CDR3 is TGCAGCGTTCGGACAGGGAGATTAGATACGCAGTATTTT.

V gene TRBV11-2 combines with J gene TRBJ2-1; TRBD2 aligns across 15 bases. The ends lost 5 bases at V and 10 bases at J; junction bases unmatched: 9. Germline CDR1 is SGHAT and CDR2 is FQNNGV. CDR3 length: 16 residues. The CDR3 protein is CASSKRTSGRAGEQFF. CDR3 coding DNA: TGTGCCAGCAGCAAAAGGACTAGCGGGAGGGCTGGCGAGCAGTTCTTC.

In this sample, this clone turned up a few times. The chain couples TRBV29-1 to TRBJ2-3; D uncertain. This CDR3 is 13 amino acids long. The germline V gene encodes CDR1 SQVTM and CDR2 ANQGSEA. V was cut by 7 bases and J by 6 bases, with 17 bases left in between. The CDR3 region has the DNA TGCAGCGCCGGGCGGTCGGCCTCGGATACGCAGTATTTT. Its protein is CSAGRSASDTQYF.

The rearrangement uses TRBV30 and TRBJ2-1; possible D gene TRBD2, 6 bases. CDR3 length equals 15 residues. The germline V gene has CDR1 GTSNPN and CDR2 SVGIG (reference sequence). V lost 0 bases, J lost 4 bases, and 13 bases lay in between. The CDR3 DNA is TGTGCCTGGAGTGTAGGGGCGGGGAGGTACAATGAGCAGTTCTTC. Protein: CAWSVGAGRYNEQFF.

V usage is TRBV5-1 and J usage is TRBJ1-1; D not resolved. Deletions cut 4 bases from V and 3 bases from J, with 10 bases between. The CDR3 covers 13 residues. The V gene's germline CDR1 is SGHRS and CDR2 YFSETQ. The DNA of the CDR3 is TGCGCCAGCAGCCCCACATCGCACACTGAAGCTTTCTTT. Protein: CASSPTSHTEAFF.

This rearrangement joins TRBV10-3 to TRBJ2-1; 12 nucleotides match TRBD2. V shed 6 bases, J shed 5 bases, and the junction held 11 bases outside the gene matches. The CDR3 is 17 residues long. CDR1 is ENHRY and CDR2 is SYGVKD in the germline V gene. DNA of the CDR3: TGTGCCATCAGCTACGGGACTAGCGGGTCCTCTAACAATGAGCAGTTCTTC. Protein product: CAISYGTSGSSNNEQFF.

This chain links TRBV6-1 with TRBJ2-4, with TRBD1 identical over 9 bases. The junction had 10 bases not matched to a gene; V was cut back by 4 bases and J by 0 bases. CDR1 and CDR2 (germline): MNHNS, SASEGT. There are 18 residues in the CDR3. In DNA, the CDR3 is TGTGCCAGCAGTGGTACCGGGACAGGGACCATAGCCAAAAACATTCAGTACTTC. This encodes CASSGTGTGTIAKNIQYF.

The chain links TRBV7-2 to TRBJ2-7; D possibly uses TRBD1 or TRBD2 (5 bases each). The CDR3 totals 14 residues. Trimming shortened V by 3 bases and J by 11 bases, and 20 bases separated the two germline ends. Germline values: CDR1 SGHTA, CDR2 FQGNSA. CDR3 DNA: TGTGCCAGCAGCTTTGACTTCGGGGCTGCCCGTGAGTACTTC. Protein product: CASSFDFGAAREYF. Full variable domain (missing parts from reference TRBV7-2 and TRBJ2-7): GAGVSQSPSNKVTEKGKDVELRCDPISGHTALYWYRQSLGQGLEFLIYFQGNSAPDKSGLPSDRFSAERTGGSVSTLTIQRTQQEDSAVYLCASSFDFGAAREYFGPGTRLTVT.